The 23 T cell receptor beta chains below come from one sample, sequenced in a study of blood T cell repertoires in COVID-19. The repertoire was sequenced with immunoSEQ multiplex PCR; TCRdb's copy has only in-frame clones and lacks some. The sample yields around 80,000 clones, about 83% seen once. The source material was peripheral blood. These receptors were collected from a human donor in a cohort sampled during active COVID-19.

CDR3 nucleotide sequence: TGTGCCAGCAGCCGTAGCAGGGGAACTAATGAAAAACTGTTTTTT. Its translation: CASSRSRGTNEKLFF. This sequence joins TRBV6-5 and TRBJ1-4, with a possible D match to TRBD1 (6 bases). V lost 6 bases and J lost 1, with 12 bases in between. This CDR3 spans 15 amino acids. The germline gives CDR1 MNHEY, CDR2 SVGAGI.

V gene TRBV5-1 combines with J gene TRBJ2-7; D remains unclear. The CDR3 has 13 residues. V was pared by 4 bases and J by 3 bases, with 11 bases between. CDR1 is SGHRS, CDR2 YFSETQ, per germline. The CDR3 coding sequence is TGCGCCAGCAGCCTGGATAGAGACTACGAGCAGTACTTC. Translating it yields CASSLDRDYEQYF.

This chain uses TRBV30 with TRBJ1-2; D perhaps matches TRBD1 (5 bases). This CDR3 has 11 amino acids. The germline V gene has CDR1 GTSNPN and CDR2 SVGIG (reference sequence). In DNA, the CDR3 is TGTTCCTTACAGGAAAACTATGGCTACACCTTC. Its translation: CSLQENYGYTF.

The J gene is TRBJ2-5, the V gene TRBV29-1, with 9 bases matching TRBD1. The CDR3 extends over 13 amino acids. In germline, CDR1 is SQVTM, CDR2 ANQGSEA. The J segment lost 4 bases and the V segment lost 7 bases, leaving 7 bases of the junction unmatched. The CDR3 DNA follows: TGCAGCGCACACAGGGGGCAAGGAGAGACCCAGTACTTC. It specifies CSAHRGQGETQYF. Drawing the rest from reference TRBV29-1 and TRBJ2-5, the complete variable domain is SAVISQKPSRDICQRGTSLTIQCQVDSQVTMMFWYRQQPGQSLTLIATANQGSEATYESGFVIDKFPISRPNLTFSTLTVSNMSPEDSSIYLCSAHRGQGETQYFGPGTRLLVL.

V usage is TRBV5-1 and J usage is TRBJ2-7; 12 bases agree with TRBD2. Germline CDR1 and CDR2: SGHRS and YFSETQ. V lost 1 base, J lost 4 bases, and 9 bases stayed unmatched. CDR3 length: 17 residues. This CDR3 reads CASSLPRLAGVQYEQYF. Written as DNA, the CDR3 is TGCGCCAGCAGCTTGCCAAGACTAGCGGGGGTCCAATACGAGCAGTACTTC.

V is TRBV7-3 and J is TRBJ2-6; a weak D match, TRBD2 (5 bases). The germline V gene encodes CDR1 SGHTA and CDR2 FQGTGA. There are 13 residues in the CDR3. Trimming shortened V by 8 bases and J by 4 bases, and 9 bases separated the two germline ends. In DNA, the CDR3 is TGTGCCAGCTCCCAGCGGGGGGCCAACGTCCTGACTTTC. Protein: CASSQRGANVLTF.

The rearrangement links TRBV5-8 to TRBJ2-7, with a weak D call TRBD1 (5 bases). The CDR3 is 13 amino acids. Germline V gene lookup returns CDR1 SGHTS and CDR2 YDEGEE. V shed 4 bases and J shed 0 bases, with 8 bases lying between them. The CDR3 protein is CASSADSSYEQYF. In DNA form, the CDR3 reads TGTGCCAGCAGCGCCGACAGCTCCTACGAGCAGTACTTC.

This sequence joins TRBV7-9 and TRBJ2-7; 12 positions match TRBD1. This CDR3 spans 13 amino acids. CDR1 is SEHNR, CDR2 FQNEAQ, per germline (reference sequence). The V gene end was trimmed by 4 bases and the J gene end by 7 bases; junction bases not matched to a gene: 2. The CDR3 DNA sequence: TGTGCCAGCAGCTGGGACAGGGGGCGAGAGCAGTACTTC. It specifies CASSWDRGREQYF.

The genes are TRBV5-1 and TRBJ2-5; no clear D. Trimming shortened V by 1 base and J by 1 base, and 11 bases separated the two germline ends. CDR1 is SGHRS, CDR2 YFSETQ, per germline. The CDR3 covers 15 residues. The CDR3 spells CASSLLTRSQETQYF. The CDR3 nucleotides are TGCGCCAGCAGCTTGTTGACGAGGTCCCAAGAGACCCAGTACTTC.

Here the CDR3 DNA reads TGTGCCTGGAGTGTATTGGCAGGGAGGGGCTACACCTTC. Encoded protein: CAWSVLAGRGYTF. This rearrangement joins TRBV30 to TRBJ1-2; D is possibly TRBD1 (5 bases). Trimming stripped 0 bases from V and 8 bases from J, with 13 bases between. CDR1 and CDR2 (germline): GTSNPN, SVGIG (reference sequence). This CDR3 contains 13 residues.

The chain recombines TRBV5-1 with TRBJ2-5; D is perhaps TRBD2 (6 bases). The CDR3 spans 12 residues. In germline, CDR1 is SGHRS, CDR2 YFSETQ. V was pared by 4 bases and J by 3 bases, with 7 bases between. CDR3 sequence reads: CASSRGKETQYF. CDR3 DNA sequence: TGCGCCAGCAGCCGGGGGAAAGAGACCCAGTACTTC.

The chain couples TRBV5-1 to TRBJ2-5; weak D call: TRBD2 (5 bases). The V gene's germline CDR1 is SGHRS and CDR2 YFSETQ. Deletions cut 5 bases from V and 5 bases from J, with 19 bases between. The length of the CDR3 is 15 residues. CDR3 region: CASSLASSGVETQYF. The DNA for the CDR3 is TGCGCCAGCAGTCTTGCATCGAGCGGAGTGGAGACCCAGTACTTC.

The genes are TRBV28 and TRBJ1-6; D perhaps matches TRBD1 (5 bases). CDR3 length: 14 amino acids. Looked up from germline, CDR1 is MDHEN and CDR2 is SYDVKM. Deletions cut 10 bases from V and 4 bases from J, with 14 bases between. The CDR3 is CATLGGRYNSPLHF. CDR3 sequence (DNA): TGTGCCACCCTGGGGGGACGGTATAATTCACCCCTCCACTTT. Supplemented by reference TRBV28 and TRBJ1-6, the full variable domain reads DVKVTQSSRYLVKRTGEKVFLECVQDMDHENMFWYRQDPGLGLRLIYFSYDVKMKEKGDIPEGYSVSREKKERFSLILESASTNQTSMYLCATLGGRYNSPLHFGNGTRLTVT.

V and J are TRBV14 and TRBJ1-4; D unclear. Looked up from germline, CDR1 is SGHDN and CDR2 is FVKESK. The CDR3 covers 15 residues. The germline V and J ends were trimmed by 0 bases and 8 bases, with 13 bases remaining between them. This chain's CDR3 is CASSQDSARREKLFF. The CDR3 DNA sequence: TGTGCCAGCAGCCAAGATTCCGCCCGGAGAGAAAAACTGTTTTTT.

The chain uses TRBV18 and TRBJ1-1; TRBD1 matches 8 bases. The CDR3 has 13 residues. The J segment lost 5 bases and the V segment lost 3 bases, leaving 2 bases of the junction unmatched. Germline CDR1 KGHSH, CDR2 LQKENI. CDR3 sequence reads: CASSPGQGTEAFF. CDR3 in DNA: TGTGCCAGCTCACCCGGACAGGGAACTGAAGCTTTCTTT.

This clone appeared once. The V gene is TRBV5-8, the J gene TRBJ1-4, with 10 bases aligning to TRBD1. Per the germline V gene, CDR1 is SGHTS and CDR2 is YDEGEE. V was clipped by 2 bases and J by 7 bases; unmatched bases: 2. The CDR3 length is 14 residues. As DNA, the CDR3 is TGTGCCAGCAGCTTCTGGACAGGGGGTGAAAAACTGTTTTTT. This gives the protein CASSFWTGGEKLFF. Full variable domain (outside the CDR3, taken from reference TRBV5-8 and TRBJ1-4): EAGVTQSPTHLIKTRGQQATLRCSPISGHTSVYWYQQALGLGLQFLLWYDEGEERNRGNFPPRFSGRQFPNYSSELNVNALELEDSALYLCASSFWTGGEKLFFGSGTQLSVL.

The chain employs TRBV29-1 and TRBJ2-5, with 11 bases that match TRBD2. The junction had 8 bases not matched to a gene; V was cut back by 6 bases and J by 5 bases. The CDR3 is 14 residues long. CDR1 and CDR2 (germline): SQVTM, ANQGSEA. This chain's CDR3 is CSVGTSGGGETQYF. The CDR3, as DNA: TGCAGCGTGGGAACTAGCGGGGGTGGCGAGACCCAGTACTTC.

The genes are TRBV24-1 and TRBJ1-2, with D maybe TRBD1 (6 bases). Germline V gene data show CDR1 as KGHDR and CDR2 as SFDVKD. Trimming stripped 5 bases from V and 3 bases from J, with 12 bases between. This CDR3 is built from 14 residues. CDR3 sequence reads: CATSGRGTDYGYTF. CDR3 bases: TGTGCCACCAGTGGAAGGGGGACGGACTATGGCTACACCTTC.

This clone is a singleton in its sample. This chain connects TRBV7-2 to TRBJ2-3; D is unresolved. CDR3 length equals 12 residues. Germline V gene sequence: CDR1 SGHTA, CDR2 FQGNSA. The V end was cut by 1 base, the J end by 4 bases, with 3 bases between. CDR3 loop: CASSLGADTQYF. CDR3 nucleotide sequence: TGTGCCAGCAGCTTAGGAGCAGATACGCAGTATTTT.

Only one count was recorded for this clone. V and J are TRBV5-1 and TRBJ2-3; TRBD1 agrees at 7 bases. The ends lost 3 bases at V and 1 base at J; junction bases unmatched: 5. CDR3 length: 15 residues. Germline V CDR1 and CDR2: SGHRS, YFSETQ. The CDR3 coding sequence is TGCGCCAGCAGCTCTCGACAGGGACGCACAGATACGCAGTATTTT. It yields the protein CASSSRQGRTDTQYF.

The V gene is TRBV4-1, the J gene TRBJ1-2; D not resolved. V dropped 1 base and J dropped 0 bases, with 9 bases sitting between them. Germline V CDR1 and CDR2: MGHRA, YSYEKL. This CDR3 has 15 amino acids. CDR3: CASSQGQLANYGYTF. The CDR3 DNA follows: TGCGCCAGCAGCCAAGGGCAGCTAGCTAACTATGGCTACACCTTC.

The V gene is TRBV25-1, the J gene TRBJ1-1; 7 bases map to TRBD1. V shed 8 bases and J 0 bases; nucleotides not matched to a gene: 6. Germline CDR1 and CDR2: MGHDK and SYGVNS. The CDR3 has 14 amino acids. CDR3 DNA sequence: TGTGCCAGCGGAATGGGACAGCTGAACACTGAAGCTTTCTTT. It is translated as CASGMGQLNTEAFF. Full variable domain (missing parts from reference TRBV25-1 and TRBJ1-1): EADIYQTPRYLVIGTGKKITLECSQTMGHDKMYWYQQDPGMELHLIHYSYGVNSTEKGDLSSESTVSRIRTEHFPLTLESARPSHTSQYLCASGMGQLNTEAFFGQGTRLTVV.

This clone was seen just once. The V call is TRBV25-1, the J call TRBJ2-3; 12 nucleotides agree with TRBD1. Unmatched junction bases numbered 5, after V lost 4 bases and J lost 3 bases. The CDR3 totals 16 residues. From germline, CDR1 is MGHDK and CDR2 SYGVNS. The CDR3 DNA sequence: TGTGCCAGCAGTGGGGGGACAGGGGGCGTGACAGATACGCAGTATTTT. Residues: CASSGGTGGVTDTQYF.